This T cell receptor beta chain was retrieved from a study of blood T cell repertoires in COVID-19. Overall study: Acute and convalescent COVID-19 specimens originated in the United States, Italy and Spain. Sample material is recorded as cDNA or gDNA derived from T cells, B-cell-depleted T cells, or PBMCs.

Germline V lookup: CDR1 KGHSH, CDR2 LQKENI. The CDR3 covers 14 residues. V gave up 5 bases and J gave up 3 bases; unmatched junction bases: 5. In the study's own analysis: Reference gene primer amplification in the assay estimated nucleated cell counts. Produced via immunoSEQ multiplex PCR; TCRdb's table is partial and in-frame only. D and trimming were read from the DNA, whereas the V and J calls and clone size are those reported in that table. The data show approximately 200,000 clones, with 70% to 90% seen just once and around 3% held by the top ten. What was sequenced was peripheral blood. The sequence derives from a man in his 60s with acute or convalescent COVID-19. J is TRBJ2-7 and V is TRBV18; 9 positions agree with TRBD2. The CDR3 loop is CASSSGLAYYEQYF. Written as DNA, the CDR3 is TGTGCCAGCTCATCGGGACTAGCCTACTACGAGCAGTACTTC. The entire variable domain, with the rest obtained from reference TRBV18 and TRBJ2-7, is as follows: NAGVMQNPRHLVRRRGQEARLRCSPMKGHSHVYWYRQLPEEGLKFMVYLQKENIIDESGMPKERFSAEFPKEGPSILRIQQVVRGDSAAYFCASSSGLAYYEQYFGPGTRLTVT.